One and the same sample provided the 22 T cell receptor beta chains below, sequenced in a study of cytomegalovirus exposure and HLA in healthy donors. Use of 60 Vbeta and 13 Jbeta primers characterized the PCR. Assay used: immunoSEQ multiplex PCR; TCRdb lists only in-frame clones, some missing. The sample table sets out around 210,000 clones. The specimen was PBMCs. The receptor set was obtained from a girl aged 2-10 years in good health and CMV-seropositive.

The gene calls are TRBV7-2 and TRBJ2-3; perhaps TRBD2 as D (7 bases). The CDR3 spans 12 residues. V gave up 10 bases and J gave up 6 bases, with 14 bases separating them. The germline CDR1 and CDR2 sequences are SGHTA and FQGNSA. CDR3 DNA sequence: TGTGCCACGGGACACGGGGGGGATACGCAGTATTTT. Residues: CATGHGGDTQYF.

The CDR3 nucleotides read TGCGCCAGCAGGGAGGGGACAGGGGTTACTTACGAGCAGTACTTC. It encodes CASREGTGVTYEQYF. V and J are TRBV5-1 and TRBJ2-7; 10 bases line up with TRBD1. V dropped 5 bases and J dropped 4; count of bases not matched to a gene: 9. The CDR3 is made up of 15 amino acids. Germline CDR1 and CDR2: SGHRS and YFSETQ. Drawing the rest from reference TRBV5-1 and TRBJ2-7, the complete variable domain is KAGVTQTPRYLIKTRGQQVTLSCSPISGHRSVSWYQQTPGQGLQFLFEYFSETQRNKGNFPGRFSGRQFSNSRSEMNVSTLELGDSALYLCASREGTGVTYEQYFGPGTRLTVT.

The chain carries TRBV6-6 and TRBJ2-7; possibly TRBD2 for D (5 bases). V dropped 5 bases and J dropped 0 bases, with 17 bases sitting between them. The CDR3 extends over 16 amino acids. Germline CDR1 reads MNHNY; CDR2 reads SVGAGI (reference sequence). The CDR3: CASSLPGKSRSYEQYF. The CDR3 DNA sequence: TGTGCCAGCAGTCTCCCCGGGAAATCCCGCTCCTACGAGCAGTACTTC.

This rearrangement joins TRBV2 to TRBJ2-1, with TRBD1 identical over 7 bases. The V gene end was trimmed by 6 bases and the J gene end by 2 bases; junction bases not matched to a gene: 19. The CDR3 extends over 19 amino acids. Looked up from germline, CDR1 is SNHLY and CDR2 is FYNNEI. CDR3 region: CASREPSLGQALPYNEQFF. The CDR3 DNA is TGTGCCAGCAGAGAACCCAGCCTAGGACAGGCGTTGCCCTACAATGAGCAGTTCTTC.

The CDR3 is CASKRYKTDFSYNEQFF. CDR3 nucleotide sequence: TGCGCCAGCAAACGATATAAAACGGACTTCTCCTACAATGAGCAGTTCTTC. The chain is built from TRBV10-2 and TRBJ2-1, with D possibly being TRBD2 (5 bases). The germline V gene has CDR1 WSHSY and CDR2 SAAADI. The ends were cut back, 7 bases at V and 0 bases at J, with 19 bases in the middle. CDR3 length: 17 residues.

The chain joins TRBV4-2 to TRBJ2-7; TRBD1 agrees at 11 bases. Germline CDR1 and CDR2: LGHNA and YNFKEQ. The CDR3 totals 17 residues. With V trimmed by 5 bases and J by 7 bases, 16 bases remained unmatched. DNA of the CDR3: TGTGCCAGCAGCGCTGGATCTGTGGGACAGGGGGTCGAAGAGCAGTACTTC. Residues: CASSAGSVGQGVEEQYF.

This chain uses TRBV5-4 with TRBJ2-5, with TRBD2 identical over 10 bases. The CDR3 consists of 15 residues. Germline CDR1 and CDR2: SGHNT and YYREEE (reference sequence). J gave up 4 bases and V 4 bases, and 7 bases lay outside the gene matches. The CDR3 is CASSTKREGRETQYF. The DNA for the CDR3 is TGTGCCAGCAGCACAAAGCGGGAGGGTAGAGAGACCCAGTACTTC.

V and J are TRBV9 and TRBJ2-7; the D gene is possibly TRBD2 (6 bases). CDR3 length: 15 residues. CDR1 is SGDLS, CDR2 YYNGEE, per germline. V was cut by 0 bases and J by 3 bases, with 13 bases left in between. The CDR3, as DNA: TGTGCCAGCAGCGTAGTTCCGGGAGTAATCTACGAGCAGTACTTC. This encodes CASSVVPGVIYEQYF.

The J gene is TRBJ2-7, the V gene TRBV27; 13 bases align to TRBD2. CDR3 length: 13 residues. V trimming: 10 bases; J trimming: 4 bases; junction bases outside the gene matches: 4. The germline CDR1 and CDR2 sequences are MNHEY and SMNVEV (reference sequence). The CDR3 region is CATRTSGRYEQYF. The DNA for the CDR3 is TGTGCCACCCGGACTAGCGGGAGATACGAGCAGTACTTC.

This chain joins TRBV27 and TRBJ2-2, with D perhaps matching TRBD1 (6 bases). The CDR3 totals 16 residues. V shed 7 bases and J shed 0 bases, with 15 bases lying between them. Germline V gene lookup returns CDR1 MNHEY and CDR2 SMNVEV (reference sequence). The CDR3 loop is CASTHQGPANTGELFF. The CDR3 DNA reads as TGTGCCAGCACTCACCAGGGGCCTGCGAACACCGGGGAGCTGTTTTTT.

The CDR3 is CASSPEGDRVYEQFF. The CDR3 DNA reads as TGTGCCAGCAGCCCAGAAGGAGACAGGGTTTATGAGCAGTTCTTC. The V call is TRBV7-2, the J call TRBJ2-1; 7 nucleotides line up with TRBD1. Germline CDR1 and CDR2: SGHTA and FQGNSA. CDR3 length: 15 amino acids. Trimming took 5 bases from V and 8 from J; bases not matched to a gene: 12.

J is TRBJ2-1 and V is TRBV11-2; 10 bases align to TRBD2. Per the germline V gene, CDR1 is SGHAT and CDR2 is FQNNGV. V lost 5 bases and J lost 5; bases outside the gene matches: 12. The CDR3 contains 17 residues. The CDR3 sequence: CASSHSGRLAGHNEQFF. CDR3 in DNA: TGTGCCAGCAGCCATTCGGGTCGACTAGCGGGCCACAATGAGCAGTTCTTC. Filled out from reference TRBV11-2 and TRBJ2-1, the complete variable domain reads EAGVAQSPRYKIIEKRQSVAFWCNPISGHATLYWYQQILGQGPKLLIQFQNNGVVDDSQLPKDRFSAERLKGVDSTLKIQPAKLEDSAVYLCASSHSGRLAGHNEQFFGPGTRLTVL.

J is TRBJ2-5 and V is TRBV28, with D tentatively TRBD1 (7 bases). The germline V and J ends were trimmed by 8 bases and 4 bases, with 20 bases remaining between them. This CDR3 region has 15 residues. From germline, CDR1 is MDHEN and CDR2 SYDVKM. The CDR3 protein is CASGLYRGSGETQYF. The DNA for the CDR3 is TGTGCCAGCGGACTATACAGGGGATCGGGAGAGACCCAGTACTTC.

The CDR3 bases are TGCGCCAGCAGAGGAGAGGGGACTGGGACCCAGTACTTC. It yields the protein CASRGEGTGTQYF. This chain links TRBV10-1 with TRBJ2-5; perhaps TRBD2 as D (6 bases). The CDR3 runs to 13 residues. V was pared by 6 bases and J by 7 bases, with 15 bases between. CDR1 and CDR2 from the germline V gene are WNHNN and SYGVQD (reference sequence).

This chain links TRBV6-1 with TRBJ1-2; 8 nucleotides match TRBD1. V shed 6 bases and J 5 bases; nucleotides not matched to a gene: 11. This CDR3 has 15 residues. Germline V gives CDR1 MNHNS, CDR2 SASEGT. The CDR3 region is CASSGTRTGRYGYTF. DNA of the CDR3: TGTGCCAGCAGCGGAACCCGGACAGGGAGATATGGCTACACCTTC.

The chain recombines TRBV7-8 with TRBJ2-5; 11 bases are a match to TRBD2. The DNA end favors TRBJ2-7, so the J call may be wrong. In germline, CDR1 is SGHVS, CDR2 FQNEAQ. The CDR3 totals 14 residues. CDR3 loop: CASSLTSGSSEQYF. The CDR3 DNA sequence: TGTGCCAGCAGCTTAACTAGCGGGAGCTCCGAGCAGTACTTC.

The rearrangement uses TRBV14 and TRBJ2-7; TRBD1 might be the D (5 bases). The germline gives CDR1 SGHDN, CDR2 FVKESK. This CDR3 has 14 amino acids. V was trimmed by 4 bases and J by 2 bases, leaving 12 bases between them. The CDR3 reads CASSPLTDTYEQYF. DNA of the CDR3: TGTGCCAGCAGCCCCTTGACAGATACCTACGAGCAGTACTTC.

The chain has TRBV10-3 and TRBJ1-3; D may be TRBD1 (5 bases). CDR3 size: 17 residues. Germline CDR1 ENHRY, CDR2 SYGVKD. V lost 6 bases to trimming and J lost 0 bases, with 18 bases between them. This CDR3 is CAIRGDADTTSGNTIYF. The CDR3 nucleotides read TGTGCCATCAGAGGAGATGCGGACACTACCTCTGGAAACACCATATATTTT.

The rearrangement uses TRBV18 and TRBJ2-7, with 9 positions matching TRBD1. Germline loops: CDR1 KGHSH, CDR2 LQKENI. V lost 3 bases, J lost 3 bases, and 9 bases stayed unmatched. The length of the CDR3 is 16 residues. The CDR3 sequence: CASSPIPGQGLYEQYF. The CDR3 nucleotides read TGTGCCAGCTCACCCATACCGGGACAGGGCCTCTACGAGCAGTACTTC.

The chain couples TRBV10-2 to TRBJ2-5, with D possibly matching TRBD1 (5 bases). CDR3 length: 13 amino acids. The V gene's germline CDR1 is WSHSY and CDR2 SAAADI. V was pared by 2 bases and J by 5 bases, with 9 bases between. The CDR3 here is CASSEGRVETQYF. The DNA for the CDR3 is TGCGCCAGCAGTGAGGGCAGGGTGGAGACCCAGTACTTC.

The CDR3 here is CASKTLAGNYNEQFF. The CDR3, as DNA: TGTGCCAGCAAGACCCTAGCGGGAAACTACAATGAGCAGTTCTTC. The rearrangement joins TRBV7-6 to TRBJ2-1; 9 nucleotides agree with TRBD2. The germline CDR1 and CDR2 sequences are SGHVS and FNYEAQ. This CDR3 comprises 15 residues. The ends lost 7 bases at V and 3 bases at J; junction bases unmatched: 7. The full variable domain, rest sourced from reference TRBV7-6 and TRBJ2-1, is GAGVSQSPRYKVTKRGQDVALRCDPISGHVSLYWYRQALGQGPEFLTYFNYEAQQDKSGLPNDRFSAERPEGSISTLTIQRTEQRDSAMYRCASKTLAGNYNEQFFGPGTRLTVL.

The chain carries TRBV2 and TRBJ1-6; 9 bases align to TRBD1. J lost 10 bases, V lost 6 bases, and 7 bases had no gene match. There are 14 residues in the CDR3. Germline V CDR1 and CDR2: SNHLY, FYNNEI. The CDR3 DNA follows: TGTGCCAGCAGACTAACAGGGGGCGTATCACCCCTCCACTTT. It encodes CASRLTGGVSPLHF.